These 20 T cell receptor beta chains originate from one sample sequenced in a study of blood T cells in healthy people across ages. Using a J-beta primer mix together with a sample-barcoded 5' primer, a second PCR was run for about 6 to 11 cycles. MiXCR, run by TCRdb on the 5' RACE reads, gives a single entry per CDR3 protein. The sample shows around 870,000 distinct CDR3 sequences, under 35% of them seen only once. Specimen: blood. The receptors were gathered from a woman aged 80 or over in good health.

As concerns this clonotype: This could be a read error, since a much larger clone is one nucleotide away. The rearrangement links TRBV7-2 to TRBJ2-3, with unresolved D. Trimming pared 5 bases from V and 3 bases from J, leaving 15 bases between. This CDR3 has 15 amino acids. CDR1 is SGHTA, CDR2 FQGNSA, per germline. Written as DNA, the CDR3 is TGTGCCAGCAGCAAGAAGGGTAGCTGGACAGATACGCAGTATTTT. Translating it yields CASSKKGSWTDTQYF.

This clonotype was seen at least ten times. This chain links TRBV20-1 with TRBJ2-3; 8 nucleotides line up with TRBD2. This CDR3 region has 14 residues. Germline CDR1 and CDR2: DFQATT and SNEGSKA (reference sequence). Trimming took 4 bases from V and 3 from J; bases not matched to a gene: 6. The CDR3, as DNA: TGCAGTGCTAAACCGGGACTAGGGACAGATACGCAGTATTTT. Translating gives CSAKPGLGTDTQYF.

At least ten counts were recorded for this clonotype. The chain links TRBV12-3 or TRBV12-4 to TRBJ2-7, with 7 nucleotides matching TRBD2. CDR3 size: 16 residues. The ends lost 2 bases at V and 0 bases at J; junction bases unmatched: 7. The CDR3: CASSLRGGGSSYEQYF. DNA for the CDR3: TGTGCCAGCAGTTTACGTGGGGGGGGGAGCTCCTACGAGCAGTACTTC.

This clonotype came up a few times. This sequence joins TRBV6-5 and TRBJ1-1, with D maybe TRBD1 (6 bases). Germline CDR1 reads MNHEY; CDR2 reads SVGAGI. The CDR3 has 17 amino acids. The V gene lost 2 bases and the J gene lost 0 bases, with 16 bases spanning the gap. CDR3: CASSYRMMDSMNTEAFF. CDR3 nucleotides: TGTGCCAGCAGTTACCGTATGATGGACAGCATGAACACTGAAGCTTTCTTT.

The chain links TRBV11-2 to TRBJ2-5, with 7 bases matching TRBD2. V was clipped by 5 bases and J by 4 bases; unmatched bases: 13. CDR3 length: 16 amino acids. Germline V gene data show CDR1 as SGHAT and CDR2 as FQNNGV. The CDR3 is CASSVPPGTGGETQYF. The CDR3 nucleotides read TGTGCCAGCAGCGTTCCCCCCGGGACGGGGGGAGAGACCCAGTACTTC.

This clonotype occurred many times. The V call is TRBV28, the J call TRBJ2-5, with no clear D. The CDR3 runs 16 residues. The germline gives CDR1 MDHEN, CDR2 SYDVKM. Trimming removed 6 bases at V and 2 bases at J, with 19 bases between. In DNA form, the CDR3 reads TGTGCCAGCAGCCAGTATGTTCCCCAGGCGCAAGAGACCCAGTACTTC. It translates to CASSQYVPQAQETQYF.

This clonotype was counted only a few times. V is TRBV10-2 and J is TRBJ1-2; 7 bases fit TRBD1. V shed 4 bases and J 1 base; nucleotides not matched to a gene: 18. The CDR3 contains 19 residues. Germline CDR1 is WSHSY and CDR2 is SAAADI. The CDR3 DNA reads TGCGCCAGCAGTGGTGGTCTGGGACAGTCTAATTTTTATAACTATGGCTACACCTTC. Protein sequence: CASSGGLGQSNFYNYGYTF.

This clonotype was detected only a few times. CDR3 loop: CSATGEGQPQHF. In DNA, the CDR3 is TGCAGTGCTACAGGGGAGGGTCAGCCCCAGCATTTT. The chain is built from TRBV20-1 and TRBJ1-5; possibly TRBD1 for D (6 bases). Germline-derived CDR1 and CDR2 are DFQATT and SNEGSKA (reference sequence). The CDR3 covers 12 residues. Trimming removed 4 bases from V and 6 bases from J, with 10 bases in between.

This clonotype was recorded at least ten times. The rearrangement uses TRBV12-3 or TRBV12-4 and TRBJ1-6, with D hard to call. This CDR3 comprises 13 residues. V was pared by 1 base and J by 11 bases, with 9 bases between. For the CDR3, the DNA is TGTGCCAGCAGTTTAGACTCGGTGACACCCCTCCACTTT. This translates into CASSLDSVTPLHF.

This clonotype appeared many times. CDR3 sequence reads: CASSLTADTQYF. In DNA form, the CDR3 reads TGCGCCAGCAGCTTGACGGCAGATACGCAGTATTTT. This chain joins TRBV5-1 and TRBJ2-3; D is unresolved. Trimming cost V 1 base and J 4 bases, with 4 bases left between them. CDR3 length: 12 amino acids. The germline V gene has CDR1 SGHRS and CDR2 YFSETQ.

This clonotype was seen repeatedly, ten times or more. The junction differs from germline at one of its ends, possibly a read error. The chain employs TRBV20-1 and TRBJ2-5; D gene ambiguous. Germline V lookup: CDR1 DFQATT, CDR2 SNEGSKA (reference sequence). CDR3 length: 12 residues. DNA for the CDR3: TGCAGTGCCCGGTTCAACCAAGAGATCCAGTACTTC. It encodes CSARFNQEIQYF.

This clonotype was counted between two and nine times. This sequence joins TRBV6-2 or TRBV6-3 and TRBJ2-5, with D maybe TRBD1 (6 bases). The J call may be wrong; the DNA end is better matched by TRBJ2-7. Germline CDR1 MNHEY, CDR2 SVGEGT. CDR3 length equals 15 residues. The CDR3 is CASSSGRGTAREQYF. The CDR3 DNA is TGTGCCAGCAGTTCCGGCAGGGGAACCGCTCGCGAGCAGTACTTC.

The chain joins TRBV7-8 to TRBJ1-5; the D is unclear. Germline lookup yields CDR1 SGHVS and CDR2 FQNEAQ. The CDR3 loop spans 15 amino acids. V shed 1 base and J shed 5 bases, with 12 bases lying between them. CDR3 DNA: TGTGCCAGCAGCTTAGTCTCAGGATTAGATCAGCCCCAGCATTTT. This encodes CASSLVSGLDQPQHF.

This clonotype was observed a few times. The genes are TRBV11-2 and TRBJ2-2, with D uncertain. The V gene's germline CDR1 is SGHAT and CDR2 FQNNGV. The CDR3 runs to 15 residues. V was clipped by 7 bases and J by 0 bases, with 12 bases between them. The CDR3 protein is CASTPRTPNTGELFF. As DNA, the CDR3 is TGTGCCAGCACCCCACGGACCCCGAACACCGGGGAGCTGTTTTTT.

This clonotype has a count of ten or more. CDR3 sequence (DNA): TGTGCCAGCAGACGCCGGCCGGTACAAGAGACCCAGTACTTC. It yields the protein CASRRRPVQETQYF. The chain joins TRBV6-5 to TRBJ2-5; no reliable D call. The V gene lost 6 bases and the J gene lost 2 bases, with 13 bases spanning the gap. CDR1 is MNHEY and CDR2 is SVGAGI in the germline V gene. The CDR3 consists of 14 residues.

This clonotype was found many times. This chain uses TRBV7-9 with TRBJ2-3, with 12 bases that match TRBD2. The CDR3 totals 15 residues. V lost 5 bases to trimming and J lost 4 bases; unmatched junction nucleotides: 4. Looked up from germline, CDR1 is SEHNR and CDR2 is FQNEAQ (reference sequence). The CDR3 region has the DNA TGTGCCAGCAGCCCCGGACTAGCGGGGCCAGATACGCAGTATTTT. It encodes CASSPGLAGPDTQYF.

This clonotype has ten or more counts. The chain uses TRBV7-9 and TRBJ2-5, with D hard to call. This CDR3 has 12 residues. Per the germline V gene, CDR1 is SEHNR and CDR2 is FQNEAQ (reference sequence). V shed 2 bases and J shed 5 bases, with 6 bases lying between them. The chain's CDR3 is CASSLNSETQYF. CDR3 bases: TGTGCCAGCAGCTTAAATTCGGAGACCCAGTACTTC.

This clonotype has more than one count but fewer than ten. The junction shows a germline mismatch at one end, possibly a read error. The genes are TRBV7-8 and TRBJ1-4; D unresolved. Germline CDR1 and CDR2: SGHVS and FQNEAQ. The CDR3 loop spans 14 amino acids. CDR3 bases: TGTGCCAGCAGCTTTGGACCCTTACCTGAAAAACGGTTTTTT. Its translation: CASSFGPLPEKRFF.

This clonotype came up many times. The chain is built from TRBV3-1 and TRBJ2-7; D gene unclear. The CDR3 loop spans 11 amino acids. V shed 3 bases and J shed 6 bases, with 6 bases lying between them. Germline CDR1 and CDR2: LGHDT and YNNKEL (reference sequence). Here the CDR3 reads CASSHGFEQYF. As DNA, the CDR3 is TGTGCCAGCAGCCACGGGTTCGAGCAGTACTTC.

This chain connects TRBV10-1 to TRBJ2-3, with 10 bases that match TRBD2. Germline CDR1 is WNHNN and CDR2 is SYGVQD (reference sequence). The CDR3 runs 14 residues. With V trimmed by 2 bases and J by 5 bases, 1 base remained unmatched. The chain's CDR3 is CASSEGTSVDTQYF. For the CDR3, the DNA is TGCGCCAGCAGTGAGGGGACTAGCGTAGATACGCAGTATTTT.